The clone carrying this T cell receptor (beta chain) was picked up one time. Its specificity is not known. This specimen belongs to a study of metastatic and nonmetastatic thyroid tumors. The CDR3 loop spans 14 amino acids. Germline assignment: CDR1 DFQATT and CDR2 SNEGSKA (reference sequence). J lost 5 bases, V lost 4 bases, and 9 bases had no gene match. Patients were all untreated before their thyroid surgery. TCRdb re-analyzed the PCR reads through MiXCR. In the table there are 4,000 to 5,000 clones, almost 30% of which are singletons. The study's findings and limits: Benign nodules reportedly had significantly lower TCR beta diversity than malignant thyroid tumors in blood and tumor.

The rearrangement links TRBV20-1 to TRBJ1-2, with 8 bases matching TRBD1. Sequencing input: adjacent normal tissue. The TCR comes from a male donor with papillary thyroid cancer or a benign thyroid nodule (not recorded which). Some clones in this sample may be carry-over from other donors' samples. The CDR3 DNA follows: TGCAGTGCTACCCTGACAGGGGCGGGTTATGGCTACACCTTC. Translation gives CSATLTGAGYGYTF.